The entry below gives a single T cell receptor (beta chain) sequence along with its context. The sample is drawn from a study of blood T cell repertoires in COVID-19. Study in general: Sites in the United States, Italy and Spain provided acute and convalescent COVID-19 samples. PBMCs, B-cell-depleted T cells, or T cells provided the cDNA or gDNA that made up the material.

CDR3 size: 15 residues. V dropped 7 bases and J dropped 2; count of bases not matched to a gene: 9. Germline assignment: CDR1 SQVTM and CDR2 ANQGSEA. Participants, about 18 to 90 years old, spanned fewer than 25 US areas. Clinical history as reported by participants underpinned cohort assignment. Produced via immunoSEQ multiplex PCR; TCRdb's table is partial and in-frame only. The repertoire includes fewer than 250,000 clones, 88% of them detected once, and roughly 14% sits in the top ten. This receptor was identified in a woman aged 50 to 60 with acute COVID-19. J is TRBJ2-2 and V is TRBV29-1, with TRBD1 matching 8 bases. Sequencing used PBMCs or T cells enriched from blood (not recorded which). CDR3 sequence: CSAQGARVNTGELFF. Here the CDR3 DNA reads TGCAGCGCCCAGGGGGCCAGAGTTAACACCGGGGAGCTGTTTTTT.